Shown below are 23 T cell receptor beta chains from a single sample sequenced in a study of shared clonotypes between healthy human individuals. Repertoires were generated with immunoSEQ multiplex PCR, while TCRdb's copy carries only in-frame clones and drops some. Among millions of clones listed, 85% to 95% were seen once. The sequenced sample was naive CD4+ T cells from PBMCs. Subset meaning: CD45RA+ positively selected. These receptors all come from a man between 18 and 29 years old in good health. Some clones in this sample may be carry-over from other donors' samples.

This clone was found once. V usage is TRBV19 and J usage is TRBJ2-1; 7 bases map to TRBD2. V was clipped by 5 bases and J by 8 bases; unmatched bases: 15. Germline V gene data show CDR1 as LNHDA and CDR2 as SQIVND (reference sequence). The CDR3 is made up of 16 amino acids. In nucleotides, the CDR3 is TGTGCCAGTAGTGAATTCGGTGGGACTACTATCCATGAGCAGTTCTTC. Protein sequence: CASSEFGGTTIHEQFF.

The gene calls are TRBV18 and TRBJ1-1, with 7 bases that match TRBD1. The J segment lost 5 bases and the V segment lost 1 base, leaving 7 bases of the junction unmatched. This CDR3 spans 15 amino acids. Germline CDR1 reads KGHSH; CDR2 reads LQKENI. CDR3 amino acids: CASSPLTGEGTEAFF. Written as DNA, the CDR3 is TGTGCCAGCTCACCACTTACAGGGGAAGGGACTGAAGCTTTCTTT.

The chain links TRBV21-1 to TRBJ2-7; TRBD1 reflects the table's D call only, with no check against the DNA. TRBV21-1 is a pseudogene locus. This CDR3 region has 17 residues. Written as DNA, the CDR3 is TGTGCCAGCAGCAAAGGAGACAGGGACAGTCCTCCCTACGAGCAGTACTTC. It specifies CASSKGDRDSPPYEQYF.

This chain joins TRBV29-1 and TRBJ2-7; a possible D gene is TRBD1 (6 bases). CDR1 is SQVTM, CDR2 ANQGSEA, per germline. V lost 5 bases and J lost 2, with 10 bases in between. The CDR3 length is 12 residues. CDR3 loop: CSVIDRTYEQYF. In DNA form, the CDR3 reads TGCAGCGTTATAGACAGGACCTACGAGCAGTACTTC.

This clone was recorded once. CDR3 residues: CASSFTGRTQYF. CDR3 nucleotide sequence: TGTGCCAGTAGTTTTACAGGACGAACGCAGTATTTT. The chain recombines TRBV19 with TRBJ2-3; TRBD1 might be the D (5 bases). Germline assignment: CDR1 LNHDA and CDR2 SQIVND (reference sequence). Trimming left V 5 bases short and J 9 bases short, with 12 bases between. This CDR3 has 12 residues.

The rearrangement links TRBV19 to TRBJ2-2; 7 bases line up with TRBD1. Germline loops: CDR1 LNHDA, CDR2 SQIVND (reference sequence). CDR3 length: 14 residues. Trimming took 1 base from V and 6 from J; bases not matched to a gene: 2. This CDR3 is CASSIAQGAGELFF. The CDR3 DNA sequence: TGTGCCAGTAGTATAGCCCAGGGGGCCGGGGAGCTGTTTTTT.

The V gene is TRBV11-2, the J gene TRBJ2-1, with 13 bases lining up with TRBD2. V was pared by 5 bases and J by 5 bases, with 9 bases of the junction left unmatched. Germline V CDR1 and CDR2: SGHAT, FQNNGV. The CDR3 is made up of 17 amino acids. This CDR3 is CASSPTSGRRLDNEQFF. For the CDR3, the DNA is TGTGCCAGCAGCCCGACTAGCGGGAGGCGCCTGGACAATGAGCAGTTCTTC. Based on the CDR3 plus reference TRBV11-2 and TRBJ2-1, the full variable domain is EAGVAQSPRYKIIEKRQSVAFWCNPISGHATLYWYQQILGQGPKLLIQFQNNGVVDDSQLPKDRFSAERLKGVDSTLKIQPAKLEDSAVYLCASSPTSGRRLDNEQFFGPGTRLTVL.

V gene TRBV30 combines with J gene TRBJ2-7; TRBD2 matches at 11 bases. Per germline, CDR1 GTSNPN and CDR2 SVGIG (reference sequence). V lost 4 bases, J lost 3 bases, and 5 bases stayed unmatched. CDR3 length: 14 amino acids. CDR3 residues: CAWNAGLADYEQYF. In DNA form, the CDR3 reads TGTGCCTGGAACGCGGGACTAGCGGACTACGAGCAGTACTTC.

The chain combines TRBV29-1 with TRBJ1-1; D ambiguous. The germline gives CDR1 SQVTM, CDR2 ANQGSEA. This CDR3 is built from 15 residues. The V end lost 0 bases, the J end lost 0 bases, and 11 bases lay between the germline ends. CDR3: CSVEDRRRLNTEAFF. As DNA, the CDR3 is TGCAGCGTTGAAGATCGCCGCAGGCTGAACACTGAAGCTTTCTTT.

The chain joins TRBV4-1 to TRBJ1-1; D possibly corresponds to TRBD1 (6 bases). Germline assignment: CDR1 MGHRA and CDR2 YSYEKL. The CDR3 is 16 amino acids. The ends were cut back, 4 bases at V and 4 bases at J, with 19 bases in the middle. Here the CDR3 DNA reads TGCGCCAGCAGCCGAGGGGGTCTTGGATCGGGCACTGAAGCTTTCTTT. Protein product: CASSRGGLGSGTEAFF.

The J gene is TRBJ2-1, the V gene TRBV19, with 7 bases that match TRBD2. The CDR3 spans 14 residues. Unmatched junction bases numbered 5, after V lost 3 bases and J lost 6 bases. CDR1 LNHDA and CDR2 SQIVND come from the germline V gene (reference sequence). The CDR3 reads CASSIGLVSNEQFF. CDR3 sequence (DNA): TGTGCCAGTAGTATCGGACTAGTTTCCAATGAGCAGTTCTTC.

The J gene is TRBJ2-5, the V gene TRBV6-1; no clear D gene. V was pared by 6 bases and J by 1 base, with 15 bases between. This CDR3 is built from 15 residues. The germline CDR1 and CDR2 sequences are MNHNS and SASEGT. CDR3 protein: CASSQHGAFQETQYF. Here the CDR3 DNA reads TGTGCCAGCAGCCAACACGGCGCGTTCCAAGAGACCCAGTACTTC.

The chain links TRBV6-5 to TRBJ2-1; TRBD2 matches at 13 bases. The V gene end was trimmed by 3 bases and the J gene end by 9 bases; junction bases not matched to a gene: 5. This CDR3 contains 15 residues. The germline CDR1 and CDR2 sequences are MNHEY and SVGAGI. As DNA, the CDR3 is TGTGCCAGCAGTTATACTAGCGGGAGGGCCGGTGAGCAGTTCTTC. It specifies CASSYTSGRAGEQFF.

The V call is TRBV7-2, the J call TRBJ2-7; a weak D match, TRBD2 (6 bases). Germline CDR1 is SGHTA and CDR2 is FQGNSA. CDR3 length: 12 residues. Trimming removed 3 bases at V and 7 bases at J, with 10 bases between. The CDR3 region is CASSFLAREQYF. The CDR3 DNA is TGTGCCAGCAGCTTCCTAGCGAGGGAGCAGTACTTC.

This rearrangement joins TRBV5-1 to TRBJ2-3; D is uncertain. Germline V gene sequence: CDR1 SGHRS, CDR2 YFSETQ. The germline V and J ends were trimmed by 0 bases and 4 bases, with 9 bases remaining between them. The CDR3 covers 14 residues. CDR3 protein: CASSLASRPDTQYF. In nucleotides, the CDR3 is TGCGCCAGCAGCTTGGCCTCGCGTCCAGATACGCAGTATTTT.

CDR3 DNA sequence: TGCGCCAGCAGCGGGGACATTACCCTCGAGCAGTACTTC. This codes for CASSGDITLEQYF. The chain employs TRBV5-1 and TRBJ2-7, with a possible D match to TRBD1 (6 bases). Germline CDR1 and CDR2: SGHRS and YFSETQ. The CDR3 spans 13 residues. Trimming removed 4 bases from V and 6 bases from J, with 14 bases in between.

V gene TRBV30 combines with J gene TRBJ2-1, with TRBD2 matching 8 bases. Germline values: CDR1 GTSNPN, CDR2 SVGIG (reference sequence). With V trimmed by 0 bases and J by 3 bases, 10 bases remained unmatched. This CDR3 has 17 residues. CDR3 coding DNA: TGTGCCTGGAGTGTCGTTGGGAGGACTAGCAACTACAATGAGCAGTTCTTC. This encodes CAWSVVGRTSNYNEQFF.

In the case of this clone: One end of the junction varies from germline; a read error may be responsible. Other DNA sequences of this sample code for an identical CDR3. CDR3: CASSLTELNTEAFF. The CDR3 coding sequence is TGCGCCAGCAGCTTGACGGAACTGAACACTGAGGCTTTCTTT. The rearrangement uses TRBV5-1 and TRBJ1-1; unclear D gene. Per the germline V gene, CDR1 is SGHRS and CDR2 is YFSETQ. The CDR3 contains 14 residues.

The chain couples TRBV5-1 to TRBJ2-1; unclear D gene. The CDR3 spans 13 residues. Germline V gene sequence: CDR1 SGHRS, CDR2 YFSETQ. Trimming took 1 base from V and 5 from J, leaving 7 bases between them. CDR3 bases: TGCGCCAGCAGCTTGCAGAGCCACAATGAGCAGTTCTTC. As protein: CASSLQSHNEQFF.

The rearrangement links TRBV28 to TRBJ2-7, with 9 bases that match TRBD1. Germline trimming cut 7 bases from V and 6 bases from J; bases unmatched to any gene: 4. Germline V lookup: CDR1 MDHEN, CDR2 SYDVKM. The CDR3 runs 12 residues. CDR3 DNA sequence: TGTGCCAGCAAGACAGGGGGTGGCGAGCAGTACTTC. Protein product: CASKTGGGEQYF.

The chain couples TRBV2 to TRBJ1-2; maybe TRBD1 (5 bases). V lost 6 bases and J lost 8, with 13 bases in between. This CDR3 is built from 12 residues. Per germline, CDR1 SNHLY and CDR2 FYNNEI. CDR3 nucleotide sequence: TGTGCCAGCAGGAGGGACCAGGACGGCTACACCTTC. Its protein product is CASRRDQDGYTF.

V is TRBV29-1 and J is TRBJ1-1; D is unclear. The V end lost 4 bases, the J end lost 3 bases, and 9 bases lay between the germline ends. In germline, CDR1 is SQVTM, CDR2 ANQGSEA. The CDR3 has 12 amino acids. For the CDR3, the DNA is TGCAGCGTTGTTAAGAAGCACACTGAAGCTTTCTTT. This translates into CSVVKKHTEAFF.

This sequence joins TRBV27 and TRBJ2-7, with TRBD2 matching over 7 bases. The germline CDR1 and CDR2 sequences are MNHEY and SMNVEV (reference sequence). Trimming at V came to 2 bases and at J to 2 bases, leaving 6 bases not matched to a gene. The CDR3 length is 15 residues. The CDR3 region is CASSLLASGAYEQYF. For the CDR3, the DNA is TGTGCCAGCAGTTTACTGGCTAGCGGAGCCTACGAGCAGTACTTC.